Following are 18 T cell receptor beta chains from one sample sequenced in a study of T cells after posttransplantation cyclophosphamide (dated by TCRdb to 2016 to 2017). A control cohort of approximately eleven patients who had been given myeloablative marrow transplants with methotrexate plus a calcineurin inhibitor was sampled 1 year after transplant. The library relied on the immunoSEQ multiplex PCR assay. What TCRdb holds here is the immuneACCESS table cut down to in-frame rearrangements. Part of the clones is not present; checked against another copy, under half of the missing clones reflect an unresolved V gene, and the others are unexplained. This sample comprises roughly 20,000 clones, more than 80% of them detected only once. The ten most abundant clones make up about 8.2% of the sample. Sample: PBMCs, taken after an allogeneic stem cell transplant with a calcineurin inhibitor and methotrexate. These receptors came from a female patient aged 50-65 years who received an allogeneic stem cell transplant from an unrelated donor, was CMV-positive, and had chronic GVHD only. Donor T cells from the graft may be present among the T cells after a transplant.

The chain is built from TRBV5-1 and TRBJ2-2, with a tentative D call TRBD2 (6 bases). Between the trimmed V and J ends, which lost 2 bases and 5 bases, there was a span of 13 bases. CDR1 is SGHRS and CDR2 is YFSETQ in the germline V gene. The CDR3 spans 15 residues. The CDR3 loop is CASSFGAGRTGELFF. As DNA, the CDR3 is TGCGCCAGCAGCTTCGGGGCGGGACGGACCGGGGAGCTGTTTTTT.

The chain is built from TRBV28 and TRBJ1-2; D remains unclear. The germline V and J ends were trimmed by 8 bases and 1 base, with 11 bases remaining between them. This CDR3 has 13 residues. CDR1 is MDHEN and CDR2 is SYDVKM in the germline V gene. Here the CDR3 DNA reads TGTGCCAGCGCTATCGAGTATAACTATGGCTACACCTTC. The encoded protein is CASAIEYNYGYTF.

The V and J genes are TRBV5-5 and TRBJ2-7; 12 bases line up with TRBD2. This CDR3 region has 17 residues. Looked up from germline, CDR1 is SGHKS and CDR2 is YYEKEE (reference sequence). V shed 2 bases and J 1 base; nucleotides not matched to a gene: 7. The chain's CDR3 is CASSLRLAGGLSYEQYF. CDR3 coding DNA: TGTGCCAGCAGCTTAAGGCTAGCGGGAGGGTTATCCTACGAGCAGTACTTC. Together with reference TRBV5-5 and TRBJ2-7, the CDR3 gives the full variable domain: DAGVTQSPTHLIKTRGQQVTLRCSPISGHKSVSWYQQVLGQGPQFIFQYYEKEERGRGNFPDRFSARQFPNYSSELNVNALLLGDSALYLCASSLRLAGGLSYEQYFGPGTRLTVT.

This chain links TRBV19 with TRBJ2-1, with 11 bases that match TRBD2. The CDR3 loop spans 15 amino acids. CDR1 is LNHDA, CDR2 SQIVND, per germline (reference sequence). The J segment lost 9 bases and the V segment lost 4 bases, leaving 8 bases of the junction unmatched. DNA for the CDR3: TGTGCCAGTAGTACTGGACTAGCGGGCCCTTCTGAGCAGTTCTTC. Protein product: CASSTGLAGPSEQFF.

This rearrangement joins TRBV18 to TRBJ1-1, with D hard to call. This CDR3 has 15 amino acids. V was trimmed by 3 bases and J by 3 bases, leaving 14 bases between them. Per the germline V gene, CDR1 is KGHSH and CDR2 is LQKENI. The CDR3, as DNA: TGTGCCAGCTCACCCCTTTTGGAGAGTCACACTGAAGCTTTCTTT. The encoded protein is CASSPLLESHTEAFF.

The J gene is TRBJ1-1, the V gene TRBV27; possibly TRBD1 for D (5 bases). Per germline, CDR1 MNHEY and CDR2 SMNVEV (reference sequence). V lost 6 bases, J lost 3 bases, and 20 bases lay in between. The CDR3 has 16 amino acids. CDR3 residues: CASSLGLKGIDTEAFF. The DNA of the CDR3 is TGTGCCAGCAGCCTCGGTTTGAAGGGGATCGACACTGAAGCTTTCTTT.

The rearrangement joins TRBV19 to TRBJ2-4, with a possible D match to TRBD2 (6 bases). This CDR3 region has 16 residues. In germline, CDR1 is LNHDA, CDR2 SQIVND (reference sequence). Between the trimmed V and J ends, which lost 3 bases and 6 bases, there was a span of 18 bases. The CDR3 bases are TGTGCCAGTAGTATTCGAGGGAGGCAGGACCCAAACATTCAGTACTTC. This encodes CASSIRGRQDPNIQYF. The whole variable domain, filled in from reference TRBV19 and TRBJ2-4, reads DGGITQSPKYLFRKEGQNVTLSCEQNLNHDAMYWYRQDPGQGLRLIYYSQIVNDFQKGDIAEGYSVSREKKESFPLTVTSAQKNPTAFYLCASSIRGRQDPNIQYFGAGTRLSVL.

The chain joins TRBV18 to TRBJ2-1, with a possible D match to TRBD2 (5 bases). Germline V lookup: CDR1 KGHSH, CDR2 LQKENI. V lost 6 bases to trimming and J lost 4 bases, with 22 bases between them. This CDR3 is 17 amino acids long. The DNA for the CDR3 is TGTGCCAGCTCGCCCAACCGCGGAGGACTCTCTTACAATGAGCAGTTCTTC. Translating gives CASSPNRGGLSYNEQFF.

V gene TRBV5-6 combines with J gene TRBJ1-2; D remains unclear. V shed 4 bases and J shed 2 bases, with 12 bases lying between them. Germline CDR1 reads SGHDT; CDR2 reads YYEEEE. This CDR3 region has 14 residues. CDR3 loop: CASSPTGKNYGYTF. In nucleotides, the CDR3 is TGTGCCAGCAGCCCCACCGGGAAAAACTATGGCTACACCTTC.

The chain carries TRBV5-5 and TRBJ2-2; 10 bases align to TRBD1. After removal of 2 bases from V and 9 bases from J, the junction contained 10 bases not matched to a gene. There are 16 residues in the CDR3. Germline V lookup: CDR1 SGHKS, CDR2 YYEKEE (reference sequence). The CDR3 DNA reads as TGTGCCAGCAGCTTTTCGCCGGGACAGGGGTTGCGGGAGCTGTTTTTT. It codes for CASSFSPGQGLRELFF.

This CDR3 is CSVGAGQFYGYTF. The CDR3, as DNA: TGCAGCGTGGGGGCGGGACAGTTCTATGGCTACACCTTC. The chain couples TRBV29-1 to TRBJ1-2; 7 bases agree with TRBD1. This CDR3 has 13 amino acids. Germline V gene sequence: CDR1 SQVTM, CDR2 ANQGSEA. V lost 6 bases to trimming and J lost 4 bases; unmatched junction nucleotides: 8.

This sequence joins TRBV2 and TRBJ2-1; 12 nucleotides line up with TRBD2. CDR1 SNHLY and CDR2 FYNNEI come from the germline V gene. Unmatched junction bases numbered 9, after V lost 6 bases and J lost 9 bases. The CDR3 is 15 residues long. DNA for the CDR3: TGTGCCAGCAGCACGACTAGCGGGAGAGTCGGTGAGCAGTTCTTC. Its translation: CASSTTSGRVGEQFF.

This chain links TRBV7-3 with TRBJ1-1; TRBD1 matches at 8 bases. The CDR3 is 15 amino acids. V dropped 2 bases and J dropped 1; count of bases not matched to a gene: 3. Germline V gives CDR1 SGHTA, CDR2 FQGTGA. CDR3: CASSLLGTGNTEAFF. Here the CDR3 DNA reads TGTGCCAGCAGCTTACTCGGGACAGGGAACACTGAAGCTTTCTTT.

The chain couples TRBV30 to TRBJ1-4; weak D call: TRBD1 (5 bases). The CDR3 is 16 residues long. Trimming pared 3 bases from V and 6 bases from J, leaving 20 bases between. Germline V lookup: CDR1 GTSNPN, CDR2 SVGIG (reference sequence). The CDR3 DNA is TGTGCCTGGAGCGCCGGTGGGGACTTCTCGCATGAAAAACTGTTTTTT. Encoded protein: CAWSAGGDFSHEKLFF.

V and J are TRBV11-2 and TRBJ2-2; the match to TRBD1 covers 9 bases. This CDR3 has 15 amino acids. CDR1 and CDR2 (germline): SGHAT, FQNNGV. V shed 5 bases and J 5 bases; nucleotides not matched to a gene: 6. The CDR3 spells CASSKQGAGTGELFF. The CDR3 nucleotides are TGTGCCAGCAGCAAACAGGGGGCGGGAACCGGGGAGCTGTTTTTT. Based on the CDR3 plus reference TRBV11-2 and TRBJ2-2, the full variable domain is EAGVAQSPRYKIIEKRQSVAFWCNPISGHATLYWYQQILGQGPKLLIQFQNNGVVDDSQLPKDRFSAERLKGVDSTLKIQPAKLEDSAVYLCASSKQGAGTGELFFGEGSRLTVL.

The CDR3, as DNA: TGTGCCACCAGCAGAGTCGGGGTTTTTCGGTTCTTC. This sequence encodes CATSRVGVFRFF. The J gene is TRBJ2-1, the V gene TRBV15; TRBD2 is a possible D gene (5 bases). Germline V gene data show CDR1 as LNHNV and CDR2 as YYDKDF (reference sequence). V dropped 1 base and J dropped 15 bases, with 13 bases sitting between them. The CDR3 spans 12 residues.

J is TRBJ1-1 and V is TRBV25-1, with TRBD1 matching 8 bases. Germline trimming cut 7 bases from V and 5 bases from J; bases unmatched to any gene: 9. Germline CDR1 is MGHDK and CDR2 is SYGVNS. The CDR3 contains 14 residues. The CDR3 DNA follows: TGTGCCAGCATTGGGCGGACAGGGTGGACTGAAGCTTTCTTT. As protein: CASIGRTGWTEAFF.

J is TRBJ2-2 and V is TRBV6-6, with TRBD1 matching 7 bases. After removal of 2 bases from V and 4 bases from J, the junction contained 4 bases not matched to a gene. The CDR3 runs to 15 residues. Germline V gene data show CDR1 as MNHNY and CDR2 as SVGAGI (reference sequence). CDR3 in amino acids: CASSYGQGVTGELFF. The CDR3, as DNA: TGTGCCAGCAGTTACGGGCAGGGGGTCACCGGGGAGCTGTTTTTT.